The TCR beta chain described here comes from a study of cytomegalovirus exposure and HLA in healthy donors. The PCR employed 60 Vbeta primers together with 13 Jbeta primers. Profiling relied on immunoSEQ multiplex PCR, and the TCRdb table lists in-frame clones only, not all of them. The listing contains approximately 82,000 clones. From germline, CDR1 is MGHRA and CDR2 YSYEKL. The CDR3 is 17 residues long. The ends were cut back, 4 bases at V and 7 bases at J, with 24 bases in the middle. Findings and limits, study-wide: Further analysis, carried out later, found HLA-associated TCR beta chains more clonally expanded than equally common other chains.

For this clone: As yet, its antigen is unknown.

The V gene is TRBV4-1, the J gene TRBJ2-3; a weak D match, TRBD2 (7 bases). The sample taken for sequencing was PBMCs. The origin of this receptor is a woman aged 55-70 years in good health and CMV-seronegative. CDR3 nucleotide sequence: TGCGCCAGCAGCCTATATCAAGGGGGGGGCGAGACGTATACGCAGTATTTT. Translation gives CASSLYQGGGETYTQYF.